Shown below are 26 T cell receptor beta chains from a single sample sequenced in a study of T cell responses to AZD1222 COVID-19 vaccine. Some clones are missing from TCRdb's copy, which holds only in-frame ones; the method was immunoSEQ multiplex PCR. Of fewer than 110,000 clones in the sample, roughly 87% were seen once. Sequencing used peripheral blood, obtained on day 0 of AZD1222 vaccination. The source is an adult in good health.

The rearrangement uses TRBV10-1 and TRBJ2-7, with D unclear. Germline V CDR1 and CDR2: WNHNN, SYGVQD (reference sequence). CDR3 size: 17 residues. The V end lost 4 bases, the J end lost 2 bases, and 21 bases lay between the germline ends. This CDR3 reads CASSAPKGSGATYEQYF. CDR3 nucleotides: TGCGCCAGCAGTGCACCAAAAGGGTCCGGAGCGACCTACGAGCAGTACTTC.

This chain uses TRBV5-5 with TRBJ1-5; 7 bases are a match to TRBD1. With 4 bases clipped from V and 5 bases from J, the junction kept 3 bases outside the gene matches. CDR3 size: 13 residues. Germline lookup yields CDR1 SGHKS and CDR2 YYEKEE (reference sequence). The CDR3 nucleotides are TGTGCCAGCAGCCTAACAGGGGATCAGCCCCAGCATTTT. This sequence encodes CASSLTGDQPQHF.

The chain combines TRBV7-9 with TRBJ2-1; 7 bases fit TRBD2. Germline CDR1 reads SEHNR; CDR2 reads FQNEAQ (reference sequence). The CDR3 extends over 15 amino acids. Trimming took 1 base from V and 0 from J; bases not matched to a gene: 0. The CDR3 bases are TGTGCCAGCAGCTTAGGCGGGGGCTCCTACAATGAGCAGTTCTTC. Translation: CASSLGGGSYNEQFF. Using reference TRBV7-9 and TRBJ2-1 for the parts outside the CDR3, the full variable domain is DTGVSQNPRHKITKRGQNVTFRCDPISEHNRLYWYRQTLGQGPEFLTYFQNEAQLEKSRLLSDRFSAERPKGSFSTLEIQRTEQGDSAMYLCASSLGGGSYNEQFFGPGTRLTVL.

Note on this clone: At one of its ends the junction is not consistent with the germline gene, which may arise from a read error. The chain recombines TRBV25-1 with TRBJ1-2; possibly TRBD1 for D (5 bases). The CDR3 totals 11 residues. Germline CDR1 is MGHDK and CDR2 is SYGVNS. The CDR3 nucleotides read TGTGCCAGCAGTGGAGGGAAACAGGTAATATTC. Its translation is CASSGGKQVIF.

The V and J genes are TRBV19 and TRBJ1-2; perhaps TRBD1 as D (6 bases). This CDR3 region has 14 residues. The germline V and J ends were trimmed by 3 bases and 3 bases, with 11 bases remaining between them. Germline values: CDR1 LNHDA, CDR2 SQIVND (reference sequence). CDR3 in amino acids: CASSMGADYYGYTF. Written as DNA, the CDR3 is TGTGCCAGTAGTATGGGGGCAGACTACTATGGCTACACCTTC.

J is TRBJ1-5 and V is TRBV27; 8 nucleotides agree with TRBD1. Trimming took 8 bases from V and 7 from J; bases not matched to a gene: 13. The germline V gene has CDR1 MNHEY and CDR2 SMNVEV (reference sequence). This CDR3 is 15 amino acids long. The CDR3 is CASPSVQGARQPQHF. The CDR3 nucleotides read TGTGCCAGCCCGTCGGTTCAGGGGGCAAGGCAGCCCCAGCATTTT.

CDR3 region: CASSGQGNGYTF. The CDR3 bases are TGTGCCAGCAGTGGACAGGGGAATGGCTACACCTTC. The gene calls are TRBV6-2 or TRBV6-3 and TRBJ1-2, with 9 positions matching TRBD1. From germline, CDR1 is MNHEY and CDR2 SVGEGT. V dropped 5 bases and J dropped 6; count of bases not matched to a gene: 1. The CDR3 runs to 12 residues.

The chain couples TRBV4-1 to TRBJ2-7, with TRBD2 matching 8 bases. This CDR3 contains 17 residues. The germline gives CDR1 MGHRA, CDR2 YSYEKL. Unmatched junction bases numbered 18, after V lost 6 bases and J lost 5 bases. In nucleotides, the CDR3 is TGCGCCAGCAGAAGTTTAGGCGCGGGAGGCTTTCAGGACGAGCAGTACTTC. Translating it yields CASRSLGAGGFQDEQYF.

The CDR3 sequence: CAWLEDGYYEQYF. CDR3 DNA: TGTGCCTGGCTGGAAGACGGATACTACGAGCAGTACTTC. This sequence joins TRBV30 and TRBJ2-7, with unresolved D. The germline V gene encodes CDR1 GTSNPN and CDR2 SVGIG (reference sequence). V lost 5 bases and J lost 3, with 14 bases in between. This CDR3 contains 13 residues.

CDR3 residues: CSASGGSSSYNEQFF. The DNA for the CDR3 is TGCAGTGCCAGTGGGGGCTCTAGCTCCTACAATGAGCAGTTCTTC. This chain links TRBV20-1 with TRBJ2-1; the D gene is possibly TRBD1 (6 bases). The CDR3 consists of 15 residues. V lost 6 bases and J lost 0, with 15 bases in between. CDR1 and CDR2 from the germline V gene are DFQATT and SNEGSKA (reference sequence).

This clone showed up just once. The chain combines TRBV19 with TRBJ1-2; TRBD1 matches 9 bases. The CDR3 is made up of 16 amino acids. The germline CDR1 and CDR2 sequences are LNHDA and SQIVND (reference sequence). The J segment lost 4 bases and the V segment lost 3 bases, leaving 9 bases of the junction unmatched. CDR3 region: CASSMSGTGPSYGYTF. CDR3 nucleotide sequence: TGTGCCAGTAGTATGTCTGGGACAGGGCCCTCCTATGGCTACACCTTC. Drawing the rest from reference TRBV19 and TRBJ1-2, the complete variable domain is DGGITQSPKYLFRKEGQNVTLSCEQNLNHDAMYWYRQDPGQGLRLIYYSQIVNDFQKGDIAEGYSVSREKKESFPLTVTSAQKNPTAFYLCASSMSGTGPSYGYTFGSGTRLTVV.

V gene TRBV5-4 combines with J gene TRBJ2-2; 7 bases are shared with TRBD2. Germline CDR1 SGHNT, CDR2 YYREEE (reference sequence). The CDR3 extends over 14 amino acids. The V and J ends lost 3 bases and 6 bases, in that order; junction bases with no gene match: 5. The CDR3 loop is CASSSMGGSGELFF. CDR3 DNA: TGTGCCAGCAGCTCTATGGGGGGGTCCGGGGAGCTGTTTTTT.

The chain employs TRBV3-1 (or the pseudogene TRBV3-2) and TRBJ2-5, with 9 bases that match TRBD2. CDR1 and CDR2 (germline): LGHDT, YNNKEL (reference sequence). CDR3 size: 17 residues. The junction had 8 bases not matched to a gene; V was cut back by 0 bases and J by 3 bases. CDR3 loop: CASSQDLSSGSKETQYF. Here the CDR3 DNA reads TGTGCCAGCAGCCAAGATTTGAGTAGCGGGAGTAAAGAGACCCAGTACTTC.

The chain uses TRBV30 and TRBJ2-5, with D perhaps TRBD2 (5 bases). Germline V lookup: CDR1 GTSNPN, CDR2 SVGIG (reference sequence). There are 14 residues in the CDR3. V lost 3 bases and J lost 2, with 13 bases in between. CDR3 sequence: CAWRKSGGQETQYF. CDR3 DNA: TGTGCCTGGAGAAAATCCGGCGGGCAAGAGACCCAGTACTTC.

The J gene is TRBJ2-7, the V gene TRBV6-5; TRBD2 aligns across 12 bases. Germline trimming cut 3 bases from V and 4 bases from J; bases unmatched to any gene: 7. CDR1 and CDR2 from the germline V gene are MNHEY and SVGAGI. This CDR3 contains 16 residues. The DNA for the CDR3 is TGTGCCAGCAGTTATCCCTCGACTAGCGGGAGTTACGAGCAGTACTTC. Its translation: CASSYPSTSGSYEQYF.

CDR3 in DNA: TGCGCCAGCAGTTATGGACAGGGGGGACAGCCCCAGCATTTT. This encodes CASSYGQGGQPQHF. The V and J genes are TRBV10-2 and TRBJ1-5, with TRBD1 identical over 10 bases. V was clipped by 5 bases and J by 7 bases; unmatched bases: 5. The CDR3 is 14 residues long. The germline V gene encodes CDR1 WSHSY and CDR2 SAAADI.

The chain combines TRBV5-4 with TRBJ2-6; 8 bases fit TRBD2. Trimming cost V 3 bases and J 1 base; bases outside gene matches: 9. Germline CDR1 is SGHNT and CDR2 is YYREEE (reference sequence). This CDR3 spans 18 amino acids. CDR3 sequence: CASSSAGLDFSGANVLTF. For the CDR3, the DNA is TGTGCCAGCAGCTCGGCGGGACTAGATTTTTCTGGGGCCAACGTCCTGACTTTC. The full variable domain, with the rest looked up from reference TRBV5-4 and TRBJ2-6, is ETGVTQSPTHLIKTRGQQVTLRCSSQSGHNTVSWYQQALGQGPQFIFQYYREEENGRGNFPPRFSGLQFPNYSSELNVNALELDDSALYLCASSSAGLDFSGANVLTFGAGSRLTVL.

The CDR3 region is CASSQVVPGLSSGNTIYF. CDR3 nucleotides: TGTGCCAGCAGCCAAGTCGTGCCAGGGCTATCCTCTGGAAACACCATATATTTT. The chain has TRBV3-1 (or the pseudogene TRBV3-2) and TRBJ1-3, with D possibly being TRBD1 (5 bases). Germline CDR1 reads LGHDT; CDR2 reads YNNKEL (reference sequence). Trimming removed 1 base from V and 0 bases from J, with 16 bases in between. The CDR3 is made up of 18 amino acids.

The chain links TRBV5-1 to TRBJ2-3; 9 bases map to TRBD1. The CDR3 is 14 residues long. J gave up 5 bases and V 4 bases, and 5 bases lay outside the gene matches. Germline CDR1 SGHRS, CDR2 YFSETQ. The DNA of the CDR3 is TGCGCCAGCAGCCTACGACAGGGGGTAGATACGCAGTATTTT. This encodes CASSLRQGVDTQYF.

This chain links TRBV5-1 with TRBJ1-4, with D uncertain. V lost 0 bases and J lost 7, with 16 bases in between. The CDR3 is 16 residues long. The germline CDR1 and CDR2 sequences are SGHRS and YFSETQ. The CDR3 DNA reads as TGCGCCAGCAGCTTGGCCGGGGAGGTAACGCGTGAAAAACTGTTTTTT. Its protein is CASSLAGEVTREKLFF.

The chain has TRBV2 and TRBJ2-5; D is possibly TRBD2 (5 bases). Germline V CDR1 and CDR2: SNHLY, FYNNEI. Trimming took off 6 bases at V and 4 bases at J, with 18 bases between the two ends. The CDR3 covers 15 residues. The CDR3 loop is CASRTTRGGPETQYF. CDR3 coding DNA: TGTGCCAGCAGGACGACACGGGGTGGGCCAGAGACCCAGTACTTC.

The gene calls are TRBV5-6 and TRBJ1-5; D remains unclear. This CDR3 is built from 16 residues. CDR1 is SGHDT, CDR2 YYEEEE, per germline. Trimming took 2 bases from V and 2 from J, leaving 14 bases between them. DNA for the CDR3: TGTGCCAGCAGCTTTTTTTGGGAACGAGGCAATCAGCCCCAGCATTTT. This translates into CASSFFWERGNQPQHF.

The V and J genes are TRBV2 and TRBJ2-1, with D maybe TRBD2 (6 bases). Germline CDR1 reads SNHLY; CDR2 reads FYNNEI. CDR3 length: 13 amino acids. Trimming pared 7 bases from V and 9 bases from J, leaving 16 bases between. The DNA for the CDR3 is TGTGCCAGCACCCTCCGCGGGGTTGGTGAGCAGTTCTTC. Amino acids: CASTLRGVGEQFF.

The genes are TRBV5-8 and TRBJ1-1; D is undetermined. Per germline, CDR1 SGHTS and CDR2 YDEGEE. This CDR3 comprises 17 residues. Trimming cost V 5 bases and J 4 bases, with 24 bases left between them. The CDR3: CASRLGYAWEGGTEAFF. The CDR3 DNA is TGTGCCAGCAGGCTCGGATACGCCTGGGAAGGAGGCACTGAAGCTTTCTTT. The whole variable domain, remainder taken from reference TRBV5-8 and TRBJ1-1, is EAGVTQSPTHLIKTRGQQATLRCSPISGHTSVYWYQQALGLGLQFLLWYDEGEERNRGNFPPRFSGRQFPNYSSELNVNALELEDSALYLCASRLGYAWEGGTEAFFGQGTRLTVV.

The chain is built from TRBV7-7 and TRBJ1-5, with 8 bases matching TRBD1. Germline CDR1 is SSHAT and CDR2 is FNYEAQ (reference sequence). There are 18 residues in the CDR3. V lost 2 bases to trimming and J lost 3 bases; unmatched junction nucleotides: 12. CDR3 DNA: TGTGCCAGCAGCTTAAACTCTCCGACAGGGGATCTCAATCAGCCCCAGCATTTT. Encoded protein: CASSLNSPTGDLNQPQHF.

The rearrangement joins TRBV7-3 to TRBJ2-3, with a possible D match to TRBD2 (7 bases). The CDR3 contains 17 residues. The V gene's germline CDR1 is SGHTA and CDR2 FQGTGA. The germline V and J ends were trimmed by 0 bases and 1 base, with 14 bases remaining between them. The CDR3 is CASSLTGGGSGTDTQYF. The CDR3 nucleotides are TGTGCCAGCAGCTTAACAGGGGGAGGGTCCGGCACAGATACGCAGTATTTT.